A selection of T cell receptor beta chains follows, all from one sample in a study of cytomegalovirus exposure and HLA in healthy donors. Generated by immunoSEQ multiplex PCR, the TCRdb table keeps only in-frame clones and is missing some. This sample has 80,000 to 95,000 clones, with around 96% found just once. Sequencing input: PBMCs. These receptors came from a woman aged 18-29 years in good health and CMV-seronegative. The CDR3 runs from the conserved cysteine through the conserved F or W. The order of the fields is D gene, clone size, J gene, V gene, CDR3 DNA, CDR3 protein. A D gene is named only where the DNA matches it firmly. Rows may omit the clone size; those that give it use once, few, many or a size class.

d_call: TRBD1
clone_size: NA
j_call: TRBJ2-2
v_call: TRBV28
cdr3_nt: TGTGCCAGCAGCCGGACAGGGGGCGGCGGGGAGCTGTTTTTT
cdr3_aa: CASSRTGGGGELFF

d_call: NA
clone_size: NA
j_call: TRBJ2-5
v_call: TRBV10-2
cdr3_nt: TGCGCCAGCAGCCTACAGGGGCGGGGAGAGACCCAGTACTTC
cdr3_aa: CASSLQGRGETQYF

d_call: TRBD2
clone_size: NA
j_call: TRBJ2-1
v_call: TRBV15
cdr3_nt: TGTGCCACCAGCAGAGGAACGACTAGCGGGAGCTTCCATGAGCAGTTCTTC
cdr3_aa: CATSRGTTSGSFHEQFF

d_call: NA
clone_size: NA
j_call: TRBJ2-3
v_call: TRBV9
cdr3_nt: TGTGCCAGCAGCGTAGGCACCAATCCGAGACAAAGGACAGATACGCAGTATTTT
cdr3_aa: CASSVGTNPRQRTDTQYF

d_call: TRBD1
clone_size: NA
j_call: TRBJ1-2
v_call: TRBV6-5
cdr3_nt: TGTGCCAGCAGCTCAGGGGGCCTCTATGGCTACACCTTC
cdr3_aa: CASSSGGLYGYTF

d_call: NA
clone_size: NA
j_call: TRBJ1-2
v_call: TRBV19
cdr3_nt: TGTGCCAGTAGCTTACCCGGGTCCCTGAGGTATGGCTACACCTTC
cdr3_aa: CASSLPGSLRYGYTF

d_call: TRBD2
clone_size: NA
j_call: TRBJ2-1
v_call: TRBV10-3
cdr3_nt: TGTGCCAGCCGACGGACTAGCGATGAGCAGTTCTTC
cdr3_aa: CASRRTSDEQFF

d_call: TRBD1
clone_size: NA
j_call: TRBJ1-5
v_call: TRBV14
cdr3_nt: TGTGCCAGCAGCCAACCAAGGACTCTTCGGGACAGGGAGGCGCATCAGCCCCAGCATTTT
cdr3_aa: CASSQPRTLRDREAHQPQHF

d_call: NA
clone_size: NA
j_call: TRBJ2-5
v_call: TRBV27
cdr3_nt: TGTGCCAGCAGTTTATATGGGACATCTAAAGAGACCCAGTACTTC
cdr3_aa: CASSLYGTSKETQYF

d_call: TRBD2
clone_size: NA
j_call: TRBJ2-5
v_call: TRBV12-5
cdr3_nt: TGTGCTAGTGGTGATGGGACGGGGGGAGAGACCCAGTACTTC
cdr3_aa: CASGDGTGGETQYF

d_call: NA
clone_size: NA
j_call: TRBJ1-2
v_call: TRBV21-1
cdr3_nt: TGTGCCAGCAGCGAATCAACAGGGGATGAGGACTATGGCTACACCTTC
cdr3_aa: CASSESTGDEDYGYTF

d_call: NA
clone_size: NA
j_call: TRBJ2-2
v_call: TRBV10-2
cdr3_nt: TGCGCCAGCACTTCCCCGGCAGGGGCAGGCGAGCTGTTTTTT
cdr3_aa: CASTSPAGAGELFF

d_call: TRBD2
clone_size: NA
j_call: TRBJ2-2
v_call: TRBV7-9
cdr3_nt: TGTGCCAGCAGCCCTCAATTAGCGGGAGTAAGCCTGCCCGGGGAGCTGTTTTTT
cdr3_aa: CASSPQLAGVSLPGELFF

d_call: NA
clone_size: once
j_call: TRBJ1-1
v_call: TRBV27
cdr3_nt: TGTGCCAGCAGGGATCTGGGAGGGATTGAAGCTTTCTTT
cdr3_aa: CASRDLGGIEAFF

d_call: TRBD1
clone_size: NA
j_call: TRBJ1-4
v_call: TRBV23-1
cdr3_nt: TGCGCCAGCAGTCAATCTACCGTACAGGGGCGCGCAACTAATGAAAAACTGTTTTTT
cdr3_aa: CASSQSTVQGRATNEKLFF

d_call: TRBD2
clone_size: NA
j_call: TRBJ2-3
v_call: TRBV6-5
cdr3_nt: TGTGCCAGCAGTTACTTAGCGGGGGTTAAAACAGATACGCAGTATTTT
cdr3_aa: CASSYLAGVKTDTQYF

d_call: NA
clone_size: NA
j_call: TRBJ1-1
v_call: TRBV27
cdr3_nt: TGTGCCAGCAGGGACGACAGCATGAACACTGAAGCTTTCTTT
cdr3_aa: CASRDDSMNTEAFF

d_call: NA
clone_size: NA
j_call: TRBJ2-1
v_call: TRBV27
cdr3_nt: TGTGCCAGCAGTTTGGCACGGGGTGAGCAGTTCTTC
cdr3_aa: CASSLARGEQFF

d_call: NA
clone_size: NA
j_call: TRBJ2-7
v_call: TRBV5-4
cdr3_nt: TGTGCCAGCAGCTGGCAGGGGCGGAACGAGCAGTACTTC
cdr3_aa: CASSWQGRNEQYF

d_call: NA
clone_size: NA
j_call: TRBJ2-1
v_call: TRBV19
cdr3_nt: TGTGCCAGTAGTGACGGGACTCGAAGGGACAATGAGCAGTTCTTC
cdr3_aa: CASSDGTRRDNEQFF

d_call: NA
clone_size: NA
j_call: TRBJ2-5
v_call: TRBV5-1
cdr3_nt: TGCGCCAGCAGCTTGGAGCAGGAGGTGACCCAGTACTTC
cdr3_aa: CASSLEQEVTQYF

d_call: NA
clone_size: few
j_call: TRBJ2-2
v_call: TRBV2
cdr3_nt: TGTGCCACCACGGGAGACAGCTGGGTAACCGGGGAGCTGTTTTTT
cdr3_aa: CATTGDSWVTGELFF

d_call: TRBD2
clone_size: NA
j_call: TRBJ2-1
v_call: TRBV7-9
cdr3_nt: TGTGCCAGCAGCTTATTGGGGCGGGAGGACAATGAGCAGTTCTTC
cdr3_aa: CASSLLGREDNEQFF

d_call: TRBD2
clone_size: NA
j_call: TRBJ2-3
v_call: TRBV2
cdr3_nt: TGTGCCAGCCTTCGGACTAGCGGGAGTACAGATACGCAGTATTTT
cdr3_aa: CASLRTSGSTDTQYF

d_call: TRBD2
clone_size: NA
j_call: TRBJ2-3
v_call: TRBV6-6
cdr3_nt: TGTGCCAGCGCGGCGGGGGGCACAGATACGCAGTATTTT
cdr3_aa: CASAAGGTDTQYF

d_call: NA
clone_size: few
j_call: TRBJ2-7
v_call: TRBV7-9
cdr3_nt: TGTGCCAGCAGCCCTCCAGGGAGGAAGGACGAGCAGTACTTC
cdr3_aa: CASSPPGRKDEQYF

d_call: NA
clone_size: NA
j_call: TRBJ1-3
v_call: TRBV10-3
cdr3_nt: TGTGCCATCAGTCGGGACTCTGGAAACACCATATATTTT
cdr3_aa: CAISRDSGNTIYF

d_call: TRBD1
clone_size: NA
j_call: TRBJ2-1
v_call: TRBV15
cdr3_nt: TGTGCCACCAGCGGAGGACCGGGACAGTCGAGGCGTGGCTCCTACAATGAGCAGTTCTTC
cdr3_aa: CATSGGPGQSRRGSYNEQFF

d_call: NA
clone_size: NA
j_call: TRBJ2-2
v_call: TRBV19
cdr3_nt: TGTGCCAGTAGTATTCTAACAGGCTACACCGGGGAGCTGTTTTTT
cdr3_aa: CASSILTGYTGELFF

d_call: TRBD2
clone_size: NA
j_call: TRBJ2-3
v_call: TRBV7-9
cdr3_nt: TGTGCCAGCAGCTTCTTTTCTAGCGGGAGTAATTATTATTTT
cdr3_aa: CASSFFSSGSNYYF

d_call: NA
clone_size: NA
j_call: TRBJ2-3
v_call: TRBV7-2
cdr3_nt: TGTGCCAGCAGCTTGTCGCTAGTGAGCACAGATACGCAGTATTTT
cdr3_aa: CASSLSLVSTDTQYF

d_call: TRBD1
clone_size: NA
j_call: TRBJ2-1
v_call: TRBV30
cdr3_nt: TGTGCCTGGAGTGTTGGACAGGGAGCCTACAATGAGCAGTTCTTC
cdr3_aa: CAWSVGQGAYNEQFF

d_call: TRBD2
clone_size: NA
j_call: TRBJ2-1
v_call: TRBV5-4
cdr3_nt: TGTGCCAGCAGCCCCCTTGGGAGCGGGGGCCACAATGAGCAGTTCTTC
cdr3_aa: CASSPLGSGGHNEQFF

d_call: TRBD1
clone_size: NA
j_call: TRBJ2-6
v_call: TRBV28
cdr3_nt: TGTGCCAGCAGAGGCCGGGACAGTAGCTCTGGGGCCAACGTCCTGACTTTC
cdr3_aa: CASRGRDSSSGANVLTF

d_call: NA
clone_size: NA
j_call: TRBJ2-5
v_call: TRBV10-3
cdr3_nt: TGTGCCATCAGTGACTGGACAGAAGAGACCCAGTACTTC
cdr3_aa: CAISDWTEETQYF

d_call: NA
clone_size: NA
j_call: TRBJ1-2
v_call: TRBV7-2
cdr3_nt: TGTGCCAGCAGCTTAGTGGCGGATAACTATGGCTACACCTTC
cdr3_aa: CASSLVADNYGYTF

d_call: NA
clone_size: NA
j_call: TRBJ2-7
v_call: TRBV21-1
cdr3_nt: TGTGCCAGCAGCCCGACTTGGGACAGGGAGTCCGAGCAGTACTTC
cdr3_aa: CASSPTWDRESEQYF

d_call: TRBD1
clone_size: NA
j_call: TRBJ2-3
v_call: TRBV11-3
cdr3_nt: TGTGCCAGCAGCTTAGACCAGGGACAGGCGGAGGCGCAGTATTTT
cdr3_aa: CASSLDQGQAEAQYF

d_call: TRBD1
clone_size: NA
j_call: TRBJ2-7
v_call: TRBV13
cdr3_nt: TGTGCCAGCAGCACCGGGACAGGAGCCTACGAGCAGTACTTC
cdr3_aa: CASSTGTGAYEQYF

d_call: TRBD2
clone_size: NA
j_call: TRBJ2-5
v_call: TRBV19
cdr3_nt: TGTGCCAGTAGTATATCGGGACTACTCCAAGAGACCCAGTACTTC
cdr3_aa: CASSISGLLQETQYF

d_call: TRBD2
clone_size: NA
j_call: TRBJ2-1
v_call: TRBV11-3
cdr3_nt: TGTGCCAGCAGCCAATCCACTAGCGCCGGAGGGTACAATGAGCAGTTCTTC
cdr3_aa: CASSQSTSAGGYNEQFF